This T cell receptor beta chain emerged from a study of cytomegalovirus exposure and HLA in healthy donors. Study-level information: It was reported in a later analysis that the same platform had been used for the 120 validation repertoires as for the roughly 710 first-cohort repertoires.

Clones were sequenced by immunoSEQ multiplex PCR, and TCRdb holds only the in-frame ones, with some missing. Of over 150,000 clones detected, 84% appear once; the ten largest clones hold under 15%. V gave up 2 bases and J gave up 3 bases; unmatched junction bases: 8. The germline gives CDR1 SQVTM, CDR2 ANQGSEA. The CDR3 runs 16 residues. The sequenced material came from PBMCs. The chain has TRBV29-1 and TRBJ2-3, with 10 bases that match TRBD2. The TCR sequence derives from a woman in her twenties or thirties in good health and CMV-seropositive. The CDR3 region is CSVEMASGRETDTQYF. Written as DNA, the CDR3 is TGCAGCGTTGAAATGGCTAGCGGGAGAGAAACAGATACGCAGTATTTT.